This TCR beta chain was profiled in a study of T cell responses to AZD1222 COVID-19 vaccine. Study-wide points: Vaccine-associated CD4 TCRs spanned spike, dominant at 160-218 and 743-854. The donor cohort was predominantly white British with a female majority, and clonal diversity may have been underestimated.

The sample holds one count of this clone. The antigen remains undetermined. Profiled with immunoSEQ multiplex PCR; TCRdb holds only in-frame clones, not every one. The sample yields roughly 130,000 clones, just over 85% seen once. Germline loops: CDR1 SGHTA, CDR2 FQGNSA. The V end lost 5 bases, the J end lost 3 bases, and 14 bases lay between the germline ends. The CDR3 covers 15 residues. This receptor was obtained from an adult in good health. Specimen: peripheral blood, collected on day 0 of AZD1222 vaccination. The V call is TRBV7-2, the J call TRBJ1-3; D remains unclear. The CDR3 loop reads CASSPQTISGNTIYF. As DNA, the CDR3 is TGTGCCAGCAGCCCACAGACAATCAGTGGAAACACCATATATTTT.